These T cell receptor beta chains were read from a single sample in a study of T cell responses to AZD1222 COVID-19 vaccine. Measured with immunoSEQ multiplex PCR; TCRdb has only the in-frame clones, and not every one. Of around 160,000 clones in the sample, about nine tenths were seen once. The input for sequencing was peripheral blood, taken on day 0 of MenACWY control vaccination. These receptors were taken from an adult in good health. Each CDR3 is given with its conserved first and last residue.

v_gene,j_gene,CDR3aa
TRBV19,TRBJ1-2,CASSMRGGYGYTF
TRBV11-2,TRBJ2-7,CASSLTIEQYF
TRBV3-1/TRBV3-2,TRBJ2-2,CASSQGARQAGELFF
TRBV12-5,TRBJ1-1,CASGLPMGVDAEAFF
TRBV27,TRBJ2-3,CASSLRGVGESTDTQYF
TRBV4-1,TRBJ1-2,CASSQGDRESDGYTF
TRBV27,TRBJ1-1,CASSPRPWNTEAFF
TRBV20-1,TRBJ1-2,CSAIRTYGYTF
TRBV28,TRBJ1-1,CASTTTPGTKAFF
TRBV3-1/TRBV3-2,TRBJ1-1,CASSRQESTEAFF
TRBV5-1,TRBJ2-7,CASSLVTSGNYEQYF
TRBV19,TRBJ2-7,CASSMWDRENEQYF
TRBV10-2,TRBJ1-4,CASSEGRVGEKLFF
TRBV19,TRBJ2-3,CASSIGGSSTDTQYF
TRBV5-5,TRBJ1-5,CASSLAGIESNQPQHF
TRBV7-2,TRBJ1-2,CASSFPGRDGYGYTF
TRBV5-1,TRBJ1-1,CASSLRGENTEAFF
TRBV5-1,TRBJ2-1,CASSPPTGTDSYNEQFF
TRBV27,TRBJ1-5,CASSLGGGDQPQHF
TRBV7-2,TRBJ1-1,CASSFTGMNTEAFF
TRBV30,TRBJ1-1,CAWQGEGNTEAFF
TRBV6-5,TRBJ2-7,CASKAGTGGVNEQYF
TRBV3-1/TRBV3-2,TRBJ1-1,CASSQDPMSPNTEAFF
TRBV6-1,TRBJ1-6,CASSEIAHSSPLHF
TRBV27,TRBJ1-2,CASSLKPGQGGYTF
TRBV18,TRBJ2-7,CASSRGGDEQYF